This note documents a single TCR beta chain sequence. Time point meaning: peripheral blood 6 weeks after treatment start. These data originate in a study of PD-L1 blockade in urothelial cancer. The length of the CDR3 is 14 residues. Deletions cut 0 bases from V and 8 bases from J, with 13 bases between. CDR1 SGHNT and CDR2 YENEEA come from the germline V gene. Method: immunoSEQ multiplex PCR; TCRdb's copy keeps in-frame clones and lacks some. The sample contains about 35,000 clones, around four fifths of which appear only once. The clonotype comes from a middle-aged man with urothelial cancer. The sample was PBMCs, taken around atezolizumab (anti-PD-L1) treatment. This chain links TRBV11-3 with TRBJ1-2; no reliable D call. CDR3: CASSLDRGEMGYTF. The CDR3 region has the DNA TGTGCCAGCAGCTTAGATCGGGGAGAGATGGGCTACACCTTC.